What follows are 6 T cell receptor beta chains derived from one specimen sequenced in a study of identical twins. TCRdb re-called the 5' RACE reads through MiXCR, storing one row per CDR3 protein. Among some 730,000 distinct CDR3 sequences listed, approximately 18% were seen once. Separately, the same data were catalogued under a study of T cells expressing NK-cell markers.

The sample comprised PBMCs. These receptors were taken from a woman aged 18-35 years in good health.

V gene TRBV19 combines with J gene TRBJ2-5, with D perhaps assigned TRBD1 or TRBD2 (6 bases each). V was cut by 7 bases and J by 2 bases, with 17 bases left in between. CDR3 length equals 15 residues. Germline V gene lookup returns CDR1 LNHDA and CDR2 SQIVND (reference sequence). CDR3 in amino acids: CASNSRGVLQETQYF. CDR3 bases: TGTGCCAGTAATTCAAGGGGGGTCCTGCAAGAGACCCAGTACTTC.

Here the CDR3 DNA reads TGCAGTGCTGCCAGCGGGGCTAGCACAGATACGCAGTATTTT. It specifies CSAASGASTDTQYF. The chain carries TRBV20-1 and TRBJ2-3, with 7 bases aligning to TRBD2. The germline CDR1 and CDR2 sequences are DFQATT and SNEGSKA (reference sequence). There are 14 residues in the CDR3. V trimming: 5 bases; J trimming: 0 bases; junction bases outside the gene matches: 5.

This chain connects TRBV13 to TRBJ2-7; 7 bases align to TRBD1. Germline V gives CDR1 PRHDT, CDR2 FYEKMQ (reference sequence). Trimming cost V 1 base and J 3 bases; bases outside gene matches: 6. This CDR3 has 15 residues. CDR3 nucleotide sequence: TGTGCCAGCAGCTTAGCGGGACAGTCCTTCTACGAGCAGTACTTC. It codes for CASSLAGQSFYEQYF.

The chain has TRBV5-8 and TRBJ2-6, with 11 bases aligning to TRBD1. V lost 5 bases, J lost 2 bases, and 6 bases stayed unmatched. CDR1 SGHTS and CDR2 YDEGEE come from the germline V gene. This CDR3 comprises 17 residues. The CDR3 nucleotides read TGTGCCAGCAGGCGGACAGGGGGCGTAGCTGGGGCCAACGTCCTGACTTTC. This sequence encodes CASRRTGGVAGANVLTF.

The rearrangement uses TRBV20-1 and TRBJ1-5; 11 bases align to TRBD1. Germline V gene sequence: CDR1 DFQATT, CDR2 SNEGSKA (reference sequence). The CDR3 has 13 residues. Trimming cost V 5 bases and J 5 bases; bases outside gene matches: 2. This CDR3 is CSARTGGDQPQHF. CDR3 coding DNA: TGCAGTGCTCGGACAGGGGGCGATCAGCCCCAGCATTTT.

V is TRBV27 and J is TRBJ2-5; D not resolved. CDR3 size: 13 residues. V lost 6 bases to trimming and J lost 0 bases, with 8 bases between them. Germline CDR1 reads MNHEY; CDR2 reads SMNVEV (reference sequence). CDR3 region: CASRPRYQETQYF. The CDR3 nucleotides are TGTGCCAGCAGACCAAGGTACCAAGAGACCCAGTACTTC.